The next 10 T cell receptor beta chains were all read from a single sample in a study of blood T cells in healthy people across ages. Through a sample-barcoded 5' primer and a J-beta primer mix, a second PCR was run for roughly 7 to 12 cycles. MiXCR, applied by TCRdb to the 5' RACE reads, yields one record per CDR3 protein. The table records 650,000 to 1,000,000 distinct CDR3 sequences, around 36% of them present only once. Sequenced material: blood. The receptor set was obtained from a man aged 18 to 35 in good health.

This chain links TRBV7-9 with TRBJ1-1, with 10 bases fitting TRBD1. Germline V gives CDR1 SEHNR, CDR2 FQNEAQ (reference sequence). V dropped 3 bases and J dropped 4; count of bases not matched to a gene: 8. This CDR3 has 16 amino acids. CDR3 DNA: TGTGCCAGCAGCTTTGACAGGACAGGGGGATCCACTGAAGCTTTCTTT. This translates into CASSFDRTGGSTEAFF.

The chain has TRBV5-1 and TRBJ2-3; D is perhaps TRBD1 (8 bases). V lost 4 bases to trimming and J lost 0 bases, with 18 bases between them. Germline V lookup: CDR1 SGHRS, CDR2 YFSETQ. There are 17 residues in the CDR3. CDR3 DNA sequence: TGCGCCAGCAGCCCAGGGGGCGGGGGACCTAGCACAGATACGCAGTATTTT. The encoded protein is CASSPGGGGPSTDTQYF.

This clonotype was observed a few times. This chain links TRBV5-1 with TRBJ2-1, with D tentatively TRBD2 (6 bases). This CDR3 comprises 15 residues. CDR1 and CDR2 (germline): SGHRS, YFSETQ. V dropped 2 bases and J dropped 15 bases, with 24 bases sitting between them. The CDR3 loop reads CASSLIRFNRDFPFF. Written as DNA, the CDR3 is TGCGCCAGCAGCTTAATCCGATTTAACCGGGACTTCCCGTTCTTC.

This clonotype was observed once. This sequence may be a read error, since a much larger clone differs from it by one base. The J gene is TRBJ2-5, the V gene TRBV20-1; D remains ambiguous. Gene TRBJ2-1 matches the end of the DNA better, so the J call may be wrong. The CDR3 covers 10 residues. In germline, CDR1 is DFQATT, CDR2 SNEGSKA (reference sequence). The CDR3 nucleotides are TGCAGTGCTACCAAGGAGACCCAGTTCTTC. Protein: CSATKETQFF.

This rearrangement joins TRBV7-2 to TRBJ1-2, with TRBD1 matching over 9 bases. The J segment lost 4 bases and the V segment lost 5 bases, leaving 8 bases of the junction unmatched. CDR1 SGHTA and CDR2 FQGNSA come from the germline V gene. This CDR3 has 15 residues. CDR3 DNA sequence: TGTGCCAGCAGCCTGGACAGGGGCCCTATCTATGGCTACACCTTC. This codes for CASSLDRGPIYGYTF.

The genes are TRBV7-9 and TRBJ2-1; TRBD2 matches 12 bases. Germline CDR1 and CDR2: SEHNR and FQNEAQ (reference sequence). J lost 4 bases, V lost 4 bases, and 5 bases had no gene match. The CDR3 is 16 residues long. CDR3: CASSSPTSGGYNEQFF. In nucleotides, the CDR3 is TGTGCCAGCAGCTCCCCGACTAGCGGGGGATACAATGAGCAGTTCTTC. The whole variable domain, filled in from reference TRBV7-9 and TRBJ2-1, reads DTGVSQNPRHKITKRGQNVTFRCDPISEHNRLYWYRQTLGQGPEFLTYFQNEAQLEKSRLLSDRFSAERPKGSFSTLEIQRTEQGDSAMYLCASSSPTSGGYNEQFFGPGTRLTVL.

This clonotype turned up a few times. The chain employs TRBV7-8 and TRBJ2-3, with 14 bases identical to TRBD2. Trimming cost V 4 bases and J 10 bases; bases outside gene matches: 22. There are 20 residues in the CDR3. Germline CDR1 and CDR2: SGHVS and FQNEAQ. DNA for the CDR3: TGTGCCAGCAGCTACGGGACAGTCATAGGGACTAGCGGGGGTATCCTTTCGCAGTATTTT. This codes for CASSYGTVIGTSGGILSQYF.

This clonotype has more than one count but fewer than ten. The CDR3 DNA reads as TGTGCCAGCAGCTTACGGACTAGCGGGGACCCTAGCACAGATACGCAGTATTTT. Encoded protein: CASSLRTSGDPSTDTQYF. The J gene is TRBJ2-3, the V gene TRBV11-2; 12 positions agree with TRBD2. CDR3 length: 18 amino acids. CDR1 and CDR2 from the germline V gene are SGHAT and FQNNGV. The trim removed 2 bases at V and 0 bases at J, leaving 6 bases unmatched.

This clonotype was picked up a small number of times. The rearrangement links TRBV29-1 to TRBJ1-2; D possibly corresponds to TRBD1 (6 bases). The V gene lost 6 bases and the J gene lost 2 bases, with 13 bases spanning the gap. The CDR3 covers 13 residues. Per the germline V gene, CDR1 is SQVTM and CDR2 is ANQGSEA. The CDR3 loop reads CSVGDNMNYGYTF. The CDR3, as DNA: TGCAGCGTGGGGGACAACATGAACTATGGCTACACCTTC.

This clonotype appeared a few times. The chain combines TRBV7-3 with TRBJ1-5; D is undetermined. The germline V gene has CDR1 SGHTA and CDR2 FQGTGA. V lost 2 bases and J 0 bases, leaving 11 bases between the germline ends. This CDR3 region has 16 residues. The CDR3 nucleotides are TGTGCCAGCAGCTTACTGGGCCGTTATAGCAATCAGCCCCAGCATTTT. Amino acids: CASSLLGRYSNQPQHF.